The clone carrying this T cell receptor beta chain showed up just a few times. This specimen comes from a study of T-cell reconstitution after alpha-beta-depleted transplantation in children. Unique molecular identifiers tagged the TCRbeta library. TCRdb analysed the PCR reads with MiXCR anew, one entry per CDR3 protein. The sample contains around 400,000 distinct CDR3 sequences, over 20% of which appear only once. V gave up 8 bases and J gave up 7 bases; unmatched junction bases: 13. The CDR3 has 16 amino acids. Sequenced material: PBMCs from the stem cell graft donor, taken from the stem cell graft. The V and J genes are TRBV12-3 or TRBV12-4 and TRBJ2-5; 13 positions match TRBD2. The receptor was derived from a human donor who donated a stem cell graft to a child with acute myeloid leukemia. The CDR3 coding sequence is TGTGCCAGCCAGACCCGGGGACTAGCGGGACCGGGGACCCAGTACTTC. Its translation is CASQTRGLAGPGTQYF.